One and the same sample provided the 5 T cell receptor beta chains below, sequenced in a study of blood T cells in healthy people across ages. The authors ran a second PCR of about 7 to 11 cycles using a sample-barcoded 5' primer and a J-beta primer mix. TCRdb used MiXCR to reprocess the 5' RACE reads, holding one entry per CDR3 protein. The sample has about 800,000 distinct CDR3 sequences, roughly 25% seen once; the top ten hold under 4.5%. These data were likewise used in another study, on T cells of mothers and their children.

Sequencing input: blood. The source of these receptors is a boy between 10 and 17 years old in good health.

The chain recombines TRBV20-1 with TRBJ1-4; 12 bases align to TRBD1. The junction had 7 bases not matched to a gene; V was cut back by 3 bases and J by 8 bases. The CDR3 length is 15 residues. From germline, CDR1 is DFQATT and CDR2 SNEGSKA (reference sequence). The CDR3 sequence: CSARESGTGGEKLFF. CDR3 nucleotides: TGCAGTGCTAGGGAATCCGGGACAGGGGGCGAAAAACTGTTTTTT.

This clonotype was found many times. The chain recombines TRBV29-1 with TRBJ2-5; 9 nucleotides agree with TRBD1. The closer fit of TRBJ2-1 to the DNA end suggests the J call may be wrong. The CDR3 loop spans 13 amino acids. Germline V gives CDR1 SQVTM, CDR2 ANQGSEA. The CDR3 nucleotides read TGCAGCGTGGGGACAGGGTTCGACAATGAGCAGTTCTTC. As protein: CSVGTGFDNEQFF.

The genes are TRBV29-1 and TRBJ2-5; 7 nucleotides agree with TRBD2. The J call may be faulty, since TRBJ2-7 better matches the DNA end. Germline V lookup: CDR1 SQVTM, CDR2 ANQGSEA. The CDR3 spans 13 residues. Written as DNA, the CDR3 is TGCAGCGTTTTGGCGGGAGTGGCCTACGAGCAGTACTTC. The encoded protein is CSVLAGVAYEQYF.

This clonotype came up a few times. The chain couples TRBV6-5 to TRBJ2-1; 11 nucleotides agree with TRBD2. Trimming removed 2 bases from V and 6 bases from J; junction bases left unmatched: 6. Germline CDR1 and CDR2: MNHEY and SVGAGI. The length of the CDR3 is 16 residues. Here the CDR3 DNA reads TGTGCCAGCAGTTACACTAGCGGGAGACCTTTCAATGAGCAGTTCTTC. Translation gives CASSYTSGRPFNEQFF.

J is TRBJ2-1 and V is TRBV12-3 or TRBV12-4; D is undetermined. TRBJ2-5 explains the end of the DNA better; the J call may be wrong. The CDR3 is 20 amino acids. The CDR3 loop reads CASSRSLQFPHRNFKETQYF. In DNA form, the CDR3 reads TGTGCCAGCAGCCGAAGTCTCCAGTTTCCCCACCGAAACTTCAAAGAGACCCAGTACTTC.